In this sample, the clone carrying this T cell receptor beta chain turned up a few times. What it binds is not known. The V end lost 7 bases, the J end lost 2 bases, and 10 bases lay between the germline ends. The CDR3 totals 13 residues. Per the germline V gene, CDR1 is LNHDA and CDR2 is SQIVND (reference sequence). Based on CD45RO/CCR7/CD25/CD127/CD95/CD27, CD4+ regulatory, stem cell-like memory, naive and central memory cells were sorted. Isolated RNA was reverse transcribed in full, so expressed TCRB transcripts were sequenced. The method was immunoSEQ multiplex PCR; TCRdb's version includes in-frame clones alone and lacks a portion of them. This sample yields 300,000 to 400,000 clones, of which 10% to 15% are seen a single time; more than 0.015% belongs to the top ten. These data are taken from a study of beta chain features in type 1 diabetes. Study details: No patient-donor differences in age, gender, total cells or subset yield.

Findings and limits, study-wide: Type 1 diabetes patients had VDJ junctions that carried fewer insertions and more deletions. Researchers report that Type 1 diabetes patients had moderately but significantly shorter TCRB CDR3s across all four CD4+ subsets.

The chain combines TRBV19 with TRBJ2-3; tentative D call: TRBD1 (5 bases). The sequenced sample was naive CD4+ T cells from blood. This TCR was recovered from a man aged 18 to 30 in good health. DNA of the CDR3: TGTGCCAGTACCCAGGGCCACACAGATACGCAGTATTTT. This gives the protein CASTQGHTDTQYF.